This T cell receptor beta chain appears in the sequencing data of a study of shared clonotypes between healthy human individuals (dated by TCRdb to 2018 to 2021). Study-level background: The cohort included a few men and a couple of women between 18 and 49 years of age. Per donor, three plates each were used for CD4 naive and CD4 memory, two for CD8 naive, and one for CD8 memory. Blood TCR repertoires of several healthy adults were deeply sequenced to estimate repertoire size and the extent of clonotype sharing between individuals. Libraries were prepared and TCR repertoires were sequenced by different laboratories using diverse techniques, in order to increase sequencing depth and limit assay-specific biases. Between about 0.85 and 9.5 billion PBMCs per donor were obtained by leukapheresis. Here is what the overall study found, with its caveats: Sampling was restricted to blood, and TCR repertoires in tissues likely differ from the TCR repertoires found in blood. Clonotypes shared by all four sorted-subset donors showed higher generation probabilities than non-shared clonotypes. Pairwise subsampling led to the expectation that sequencing depth would affect the degree of clonotype sharing among donors. When a handful of donors were compared, the shared fraction of clonotypes was 5% to 6.5% for naive CD4, roughly 3.3% for naive CD8, roughly 2.5% for memory CD4, and 0.3% to 0.5% for memory CD8. Incomplete sequencing was indicated by rarefaction of sorted-subset datasets, despite the large sequencing depth. The genetic and exposure-history diversity represented was limited by the small number of donors. Estimated clonotype richness was generally larger for naive than for memory subsets.

CDR1 and CDR2 are read off the germline V gene as SGDLS and YYNGEE. From the cysteine through the phenylalanine, the CDR3 covers 18 amino acids. Of all the DNA, just the CDR3 is kept, 54 bases in frame from base 1. Germline trimming: 0 bases from V, 5 bases from J; junction bases outside gene matches: 13. Turning to this clone: Its binding antigen is unknown. Base qualities are not provided; no much larger clone lies one nucleotide away.

Using the deep immunoSEQ assay, TCR CDR3 regions were amplified from genomic DNA by multiplex PCR. For each cell subset, the extracted genomic DNA was distributed evenly across all wells of several immunoSEQ 96-well plates, and each plate served as one replicate. Each replicate PCR for sorted subsets received roughly 0.2 ug genomic DNA, equal to roughly 33,000 T cell genomes. The purified libraries were quantified using a Qubit 3.0 fluorometer, sized with a Bioanalyzer 2100, and then quantified again using the KAPA Library Quantification kit. A separate single-read 150-cycle Illumina NextSeq 550 flow cell was used to sequence each immunoSEQ 96-well plate. In the authors' own workflow: Because the immunoSEQ output included only junctional sequences and no quality scores, the filtering could not be the same as the filtering used for full-length reads. Sequences were annotated with PyIR, a Python wrapper for IgBLAST v1.9, and V/J genes and CDR3 were assigned using IMGT germline references. Reads were removed for weak V/J assignments (E-value above 1e-6), missing CDR3, stop codons, out-of-frame junctions, or ambiguous translated residues. V3J clonotypes were defined as sequences sharing the same inferred V gene, J gene, and CDR3 amino acid sequence. The percentage overlap between two repertoires was calculated by dividing the number of shared unique clonotypes by the size of the smaller repertoire. Richness of each repertoire was evaluated using RTK rarefaction, the Chao1 estimator, and Recon v2.1 estimates of unobserved clonotypes. Generation probabilities for all TCRbeta clonotypes obtained by the gDNA method from a few donors were computed using OLGA. TCRdb provides this immuneACCESS table in a form limited to in-frame rearrangements. Some clones are lacking; in checked studies, under half of them reflect an unresolved V gene, and why the rest are absent is not known. For V, J and clone size, that table is used; D and trimming come from the DNA. For this sample the table gives about a million clones, of which around 74% were detected only once. In total, the top ten clones hold 1.4% of the sample.

The donors were healthy, HIV-negative adults with no recently reported acute infections or vaccinations. Every donor was a Caucasian adult living in Nashville, Tennessee, USA. CD4+ T cells were enriched by magnetic negative selection; naive cells were then positively selected on CD45RA, and the negative fraction formed the memory subset. Blood was obtained by leukapheresis, after which PBMCs were separated by Ficoll-Histopaque density gradient centrifugation and cryopreserved in liquid nitrogen vapor phase. Analytical flow cytometry was used to check the purity and quantity of each magnetically sorted T cell population. Genomic DNA was isolated from each sorted fraction and quantified by UV absorbance on a Nanodrop 2000c.

The clonotype comes from a man between 18 and 35 years old in good health. Sequenced material: memory CD4+ T cells sorted from blood. This sample's cell subset or site label indicates: CD45RA-negative fraction. The V and J segments used are TRBV9 and TRBJ2-3; TRBD2 fits 9 bases in the junction. The CDR3 here reads CASSVATGGTSPRDTQYF. The bases are TGTGCCAGCAGCGTAGCTACGGGGGGGACTAGCCCACGAGATACGCAGTATTTT.